These T cell receptor beta chains were read from a single sample in a study of blood T cells in healthy people across ages. Using its own MiXCR run on the 5' RACE reads, TCRdb lists one record per CDR3 protein. Here the sample spans some 790,000 distinct CDR3 sequences, under 30% being singletons. The sample consisted of blood. All receptors derive from a woman older than 75 in good health. CDR3s include the opening cysteine and the closing phenylalanine or tryptophan. The order of the fields is V gene, J gene, CDR3 length, CDR3 protein.

TRBV20-1	TRBJ1-2	12	CSARTNSYGYTF
TRBV29-1	TRBJ2-1	15	CSVDQGQSSYNEQFF
TRBV7-2	TRBJ2-5	15	CASSLGAGRQETQYF
TRBV18	TRBJ2-7	14	CASSQSGAPYEQYF
TRBV9	TRBJ1-6	16	CASSARKDSTNSPLHF
TRBV7-2	TRBJ2-3	17	CAGSLARTSGVTDTQYF
TRBV10-2	NA	15	CASKGGVSGTYEQYF
TRBV20-1	TRBJ2-5	13	CSASFKPTETQYF
TRBV5-1	TRBJ2-5	16	CASSLAGAIHTETQYF
TRBV5-1	TRBJ1-1	15	CASSLGRTENTEAFF
TRBV27	TRBJ2-3	15	CASSFQLQFPHTQYF
TRBV12-3/TRBV12-4	TRBJ2-2	16	CASSLGTGPNTGELFF
TRBV20-1	TRBJ2-3	13	CSARDPRTDTQYF
TRBV18	TRBJ1-5	14	CASSPEVKNRPQHF
TRBV5-1	TRBJ2-7	15	CASSSTRESFHEQYF
TRBV18	TRBJ1-1	15	CASSQRTGENTEAFF
TRBV28	TRBJ2-7	13	CASSVGDSREQYF
TRBV7-2	TRBJ2-7	14	CASSLGLGSYEQYF
TRBV7-2	TRBJ2-2	16	CASTSMAGLDGGELFF
TRBV12-3/TRBV12-4	TRBJ1-1	12	CASGREVAEAFF
TRBV30	TRBJ2-2	14	CAWRRTGNDGELFF
TRBV6-1	TRBJ1-1	13	CASSEVRRREAFF
TRBV5-4	TRBJ1-2	14	CASSWLQGVSGYTF
TRBV18	TRBJ2-6	16	CASSRAGSSGANVLTF
TRBV14	TRBJ2-2	17	CASSQGLPGGPTGELFF
TRBV5-1	TRBJ2-7	15	CASSLVSIQGTEQYF
TRBV15	TRBJ1-2	18	CATSRDLTGTGRKGGYTF
TRBV4-2	TRBJ2-3	15	CASSRASGGGDTQYF
TRBV20-1	TRBJ1-4	11	CSASRWEKLFF
TRBV6-5	TRBJ2-1	17	CASSSISSGRSYNEQFF
TRBV5-6	NA	14	CASSRTGVSGEQYF
TRBV5-1	TRBJ2-3	16	CASSLDSGGFTDTQYF
TRBV20-1	TRBJ2-4	16	CSASGRGSIAKNIQYF
TRBV9	TRBJ2-1	14	CASSVGVSYNEQFF
TRBV20-1	TRBJ2-1	13	CSVSGTSPHEQFF
TRBV20-1	TRBJ1-6	12	CSARRQALPLHF
TRBV5-6	TRBJ2-5	16	CASSFSQGQSVFAQYF
TRBV7-9	TRBJ1-2	15	CASSYERGGRDGYTF
TRBV20-1	TRBJ2-1	11	CSASSVNEQFF
TRBV5-4	TRBJ2-6	14	CASSAPIGANVLTF
TRBV27	TRBJ2-1	16	CATIPGGGASYNEQFF
TRBV7-9	TRBJ2-5	14	CASSSSTVKETQYF
TRBV7-8	TRBJ1-2	15	CASSLGPGVNYGYTF
TRBV13	TRBJ2-1	16	CASSFWLAGVSDEQFF
TRBV18	TRBJ2-5	13	CASSPGLQETRYF
TRBV29-1	TRBJ1-5	16	CTRRTAKSYSNQPQHF
TRBV7-8	TRBJ2-5	14	CAGSPGGIQETQYF
TRBV18	TRBJ2-3	15	CASSPLGKNTDTQYF
TRBV5-1	TRBJ2-3	15	CASRPGGPEVDTQYF
TRBV11-1	TRBJ1-6	12	CASSFQRSPLHF
TRBV12-3/TRBV12-4	TRBJ2-1	14	CASSLGAGVHEQFF
TRBV7-2	TRBJ2-3	17	CASSLALYRGGTDTQYF
TRBV10-2	TRBJ2-3	15	CASSEFRLVGDTQYF
TRBV3-1	TRBJ1-2	13	CASSQGGSHGYTF
TRBV27	TRBJ1-5	15	CASGRGLGSNQPQHF
TRBV10-3	TRBJ2-3	14	CATLSGGILDTQYF
TRBV3-1	TRBJ1-5	14	CASSQRHSNQPQHF
TRBV5-6	TRBJ2-1	17	CASSFIAGGRRGNEQFF